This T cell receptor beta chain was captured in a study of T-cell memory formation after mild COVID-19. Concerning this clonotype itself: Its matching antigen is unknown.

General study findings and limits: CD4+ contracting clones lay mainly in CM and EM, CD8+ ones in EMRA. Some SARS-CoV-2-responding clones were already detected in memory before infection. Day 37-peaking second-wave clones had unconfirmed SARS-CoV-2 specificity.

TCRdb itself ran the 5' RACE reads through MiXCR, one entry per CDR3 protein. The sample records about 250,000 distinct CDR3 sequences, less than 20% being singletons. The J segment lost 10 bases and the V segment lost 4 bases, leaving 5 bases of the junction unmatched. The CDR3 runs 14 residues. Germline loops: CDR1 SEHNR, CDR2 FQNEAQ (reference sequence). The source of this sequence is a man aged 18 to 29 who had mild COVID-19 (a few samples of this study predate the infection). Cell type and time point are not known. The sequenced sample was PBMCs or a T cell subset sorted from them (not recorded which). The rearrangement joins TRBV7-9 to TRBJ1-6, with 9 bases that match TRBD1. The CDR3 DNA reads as TGTGCCAGCAGCTCGGGACAGGGCAGGTCACCCCTCCACTTT. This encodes CASSSGQGRSPLHF.